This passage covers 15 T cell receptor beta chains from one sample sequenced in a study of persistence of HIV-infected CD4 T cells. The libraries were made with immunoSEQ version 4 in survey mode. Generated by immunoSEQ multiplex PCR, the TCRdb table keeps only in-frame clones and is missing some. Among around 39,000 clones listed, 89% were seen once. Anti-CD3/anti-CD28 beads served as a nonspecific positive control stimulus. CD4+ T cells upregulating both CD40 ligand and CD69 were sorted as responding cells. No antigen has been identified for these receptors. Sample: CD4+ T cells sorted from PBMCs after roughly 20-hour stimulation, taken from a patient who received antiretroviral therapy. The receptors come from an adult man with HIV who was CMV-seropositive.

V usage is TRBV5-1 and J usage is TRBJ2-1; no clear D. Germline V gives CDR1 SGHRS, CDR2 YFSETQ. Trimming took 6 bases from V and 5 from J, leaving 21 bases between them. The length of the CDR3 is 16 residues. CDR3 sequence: CASKDSSVPIDNEQFF. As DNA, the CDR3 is TGCGCCAGCAAAGATTCCTCTGTCCCTATTGACAATGAGCAGTTCTTC.

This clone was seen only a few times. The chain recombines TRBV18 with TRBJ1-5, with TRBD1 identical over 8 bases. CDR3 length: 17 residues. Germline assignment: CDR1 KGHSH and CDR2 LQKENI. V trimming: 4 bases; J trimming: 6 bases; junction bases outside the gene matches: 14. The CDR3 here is CASSQNFGQGSSQPQHF. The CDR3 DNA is TGTGCCAGCTCACAAAACTTCGGACAGGGTTCGAGTCAGCCCCAGCATTTT.

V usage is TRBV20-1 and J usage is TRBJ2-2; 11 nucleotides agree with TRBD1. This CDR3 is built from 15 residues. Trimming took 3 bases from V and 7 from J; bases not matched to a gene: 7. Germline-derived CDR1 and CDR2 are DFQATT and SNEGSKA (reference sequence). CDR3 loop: CSASWDRGKIGELFF. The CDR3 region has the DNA TGCAGTGCTAGTTGGGACAGGGGGAAAATCGGGGAGCTGTTTTTT.

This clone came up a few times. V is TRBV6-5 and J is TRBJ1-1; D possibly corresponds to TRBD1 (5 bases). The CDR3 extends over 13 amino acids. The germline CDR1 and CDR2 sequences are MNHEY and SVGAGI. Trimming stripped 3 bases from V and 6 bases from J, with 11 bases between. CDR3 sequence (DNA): TGTGCCAGCAGTTATAAGGGGCCCTCTGAAGCTTTCTTT. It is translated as CASSYKGPSEAFF.

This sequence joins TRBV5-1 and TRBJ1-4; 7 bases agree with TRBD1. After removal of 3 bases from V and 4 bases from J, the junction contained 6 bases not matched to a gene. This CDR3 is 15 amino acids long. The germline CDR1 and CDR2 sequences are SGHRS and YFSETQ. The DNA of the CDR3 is TGCGCCAGCAGCTCAGGGGACAGACGTAATGAAAAACTGTTTTTT. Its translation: CASSSGDRRNEKLFF.

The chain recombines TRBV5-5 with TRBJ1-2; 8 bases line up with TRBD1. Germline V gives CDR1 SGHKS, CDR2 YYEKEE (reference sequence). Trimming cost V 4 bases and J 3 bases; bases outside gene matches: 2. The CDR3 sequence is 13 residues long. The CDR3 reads CASSPQGDYGYTF. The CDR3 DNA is TGTGCCAGCAGCCCACAGGGGGACTATGGCTACACCTTC.

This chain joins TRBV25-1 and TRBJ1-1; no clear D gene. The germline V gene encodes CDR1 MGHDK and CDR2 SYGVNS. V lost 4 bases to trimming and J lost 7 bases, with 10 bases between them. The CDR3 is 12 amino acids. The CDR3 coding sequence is TGTGCCAGCAGTGGGCAGGTTCTTGAAGCTTTCTTT. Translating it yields CASSGQVLEAFF. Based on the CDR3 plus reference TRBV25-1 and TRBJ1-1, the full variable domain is EADIYQTPRYLVIGTGKKITLECSQTMGHDKMYWYQQDPGMELHLIHYSYGVNSTEKGDLSSESTVSRIRTEHFPLTLESARPSHTSQYLCASSGQVLEAFFGQGTRLTVV.

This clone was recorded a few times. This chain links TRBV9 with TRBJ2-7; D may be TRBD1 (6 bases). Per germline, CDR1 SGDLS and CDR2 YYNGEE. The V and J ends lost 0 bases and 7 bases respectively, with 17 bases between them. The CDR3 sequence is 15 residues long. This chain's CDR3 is CASSVEGWTEEEQYF. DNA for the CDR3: TGTGCCAGCAGCGTAGAGGGGTGGACAGAGGAGGAGCAGTACTTC. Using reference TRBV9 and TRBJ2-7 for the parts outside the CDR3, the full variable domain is DSGVTQTPKHLITATGQRVTLRCSPRSGDLSVYWYQQSLDQGLQFLIQYYNGEERAKGNILERFSAQQFPDLHSELNLSSLELGDSALYFCASSVEGWTEEEQYFGPGTRLTVT.

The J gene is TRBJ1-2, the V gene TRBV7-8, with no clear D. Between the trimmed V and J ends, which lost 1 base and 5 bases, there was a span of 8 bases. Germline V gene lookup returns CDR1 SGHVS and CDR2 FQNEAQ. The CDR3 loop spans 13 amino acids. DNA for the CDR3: TGTGCCAGCAGCTTAGAAAGAAATTATGGCTACACCTTC. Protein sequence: CASSLERNYGYTF.

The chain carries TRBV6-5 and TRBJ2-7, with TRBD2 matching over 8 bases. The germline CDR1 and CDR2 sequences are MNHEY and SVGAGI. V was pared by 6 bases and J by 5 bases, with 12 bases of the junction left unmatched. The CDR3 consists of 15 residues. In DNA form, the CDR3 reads TGTGCCAGCAGGCCGGGACTAGGGGCGACTGACGAGCAGTACTTC. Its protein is CASRPGLGATDEQYF.

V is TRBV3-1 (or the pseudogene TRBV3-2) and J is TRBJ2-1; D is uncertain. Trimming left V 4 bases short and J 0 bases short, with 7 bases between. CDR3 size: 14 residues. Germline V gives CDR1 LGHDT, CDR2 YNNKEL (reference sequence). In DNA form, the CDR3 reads TGTGCCAGCAGCCCGAGCTTCTCCTACAATGAGCAGTTCTTC. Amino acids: CASSPSFSYNEQFF.

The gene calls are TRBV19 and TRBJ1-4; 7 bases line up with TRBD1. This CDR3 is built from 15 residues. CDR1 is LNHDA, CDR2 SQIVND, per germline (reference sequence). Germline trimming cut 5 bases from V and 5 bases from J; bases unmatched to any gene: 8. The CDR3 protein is CASSLGQEANEKLFF. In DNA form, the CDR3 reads TGTGCCAGTAGTCTCGGACAGGAGGCGAATGAAAAACTGTTTTTT.

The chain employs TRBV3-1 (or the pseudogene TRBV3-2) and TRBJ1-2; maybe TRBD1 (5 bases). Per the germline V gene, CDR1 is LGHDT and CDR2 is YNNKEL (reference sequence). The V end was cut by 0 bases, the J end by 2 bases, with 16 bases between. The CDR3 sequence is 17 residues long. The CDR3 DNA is TGTGCCAGCAGCCAAGATGGCCGGGACGGGGGAAACTATGGCTACACCTTC. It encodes CASSQDGRDGGNYGYTF.

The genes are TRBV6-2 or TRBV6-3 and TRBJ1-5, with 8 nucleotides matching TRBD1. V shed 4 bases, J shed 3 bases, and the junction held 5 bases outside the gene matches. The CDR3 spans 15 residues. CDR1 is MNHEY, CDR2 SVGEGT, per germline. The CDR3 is CASSWGQVNNQPQHF. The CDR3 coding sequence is TGTGCCAGCAGTTGGGGACAGGTGAACAATCAGCCCCAGCATTTT.

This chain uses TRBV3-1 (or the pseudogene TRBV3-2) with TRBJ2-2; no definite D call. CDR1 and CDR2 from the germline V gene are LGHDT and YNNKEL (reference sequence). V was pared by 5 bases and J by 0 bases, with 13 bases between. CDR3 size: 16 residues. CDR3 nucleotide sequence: TGTGCCAGCAGCGATAAAGGGCGGCCGAACACCGGGGAGCTGTTTTTT. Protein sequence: CASSDKGRPNTGELFF.